This T cell receptor beta chain was sequenced in a study of STAT5B mutations in CD4+ large granular lymphocyte leukemia. Study findings and constraints: Approximately 25% of private leukemic clonotypes occurred rarely in other patients' non-leukemic repertoires. Patient CD4-sorted repertoires stayed more clonal than healthy ones after leukemic-clone removal.

In regard to this clone: The antigen is undetermined. A read error may produce the germline difference seen at one junction end.

Healthy controls were blood donor buffy coats. CDR3 size: 16 residues. The germline gives CDR1 MRHNA, CDR2 SNTAGT. Source study methods: The detection floor for productive clonotype frequency was 2.59 x 10-5. Data came from immunoSEQ multiplex PCR; TCRdb stores just in-frame clones and leaves some out. The V and J calls and clone size were taken over from that table, and D and trimming were inferred from the DNA. The sample has around 30,000 clones; about four fifths are singletons. Sequenced material: CD4+ T cells from blood buffy coats. This chain links TRBV6-4 with TRBJ2-1; 10 bases agree with TRBD2. The sequence was obtained from a human donor in good health. CDR3: CASSFLAGASYNGQFF. The CDR3 DNA follows: TGTGCCAGCAGTTTTCTAGCGGGGGCCTCCTACAATGGGCAGTTCTTC.